One T cell receptor beta chain is described in this entry. Its specificity is not known. Additional DNA sequences in this sample encode the identical CDR3. TCRdb's copy holds only in-frame clones and misses some; the assay was immunoSEQ multiplex PCR. The sample includes 2 million to 2.5 million clones, approximately 94% of them seen just once. The data were taken from a study of shared clonotypes between healthy human individuals. The study's findings and limits: Researchers found naive subsets generally carried larger estimated richness than memory subsets.

The receptor was isolated from a young man in good health. The sequenced material came from naive CD4+ T cells sorted from blood. This sample's subset: CD45RA+ positively selected.

The CDR3 DNA follows: TGCAGTGCCTCCCTGAATGAGCAGTTCTTC. It translates to CSASLNEQFF. The genes are TRBV20-1 and TRBJ2-1; D not resolved. V lost 6 bases, J lost 7 bases, and 7 bases lay in between. This CDR3 is built from 10 residues. Germline values: CDR1 DFQATT, CDR2 SNEGSKA (reference sequence).